The subject of this entry is one T cell receptor beta chain. What it recognizes is unknown. These data originate in a study of T-cell reconstitution after alpha-beta-depleted transplantation in children. The study's findings and limits: At around two months after transplant, the alpha-beta T cells were reportedly derived from several hundred expanded clones that came from non-depleted graft cells. Day-60 TCRbeta diversity that was high in some patients was derived from surviving recipient T cells and thymic progenitors.

This CDR3 region has 15 residues. The germline CDR1 and CDR2 sequences are SGHAT and FQNNGV. V was trimmed by 6 bases and J by 3 bases, leaving 12 bases between them. The TCRbeta library incorporated unique molecular identifiers. Using its own MiXCR run on the PCR reads, TCRdb lists one record per CDR3 protein. This table has fewer than 35,000 distinct CDR3 sequences, over 15% appearing once. The chain links TRBV11-2 to TRBJ2-6; no definite D call. The receptor was derived from a male patient aged 2 to 9 who had a stem cell transplant for acute lymphoblastic leukemia, so the T cells may come from the graft donor. The sample in question was PBMCs, mostly from graft donor cells, obtained 60 days after TCRalphabeta/CD19-depleted stem cell transplant. As DNA, the CDR3 is TGTGCCAGCAGGACCCCGATCAGTGGGGCCAACGTCCTGACTTTC. Translation: CASRTPISGANVLTF.